These 18 T cell receptor beta chains were all obtained from the same sample, sequenced in a study of CD8 T cells in ankylosing spondylitis. TCRdb re-analysed the 5' RACE reads in MiXCR, keeping a single row per CDR3 protein. The sample comprises 210,000 or so distinct CDR3 sequences, 7.5% to 9.5% of which are singletons, and 4% to 5.5% rests with the top ten. The sample comprised blood, either unsorted or a sorted T cell fraction (not recorded which). These receptors were obtained from a female donor with ankylosing spondylitis or in good health (not recorded which).

In its sample, this clonotype was seen many times. The gene calls are TRBV5-1 and TRBJ2-7; D may be TRBD1 (6 bases). The CDR3 length is 13 residues. Germline V CDR1 and CDR2: SGHRS, YFSETQ. Trimming left V 4 bases short and J 5 bases short, with 13 bases between. The CDR3 here is CASSLPGDHEQYF. CDR3 DNA: TGCGCCAGCAGCCTTCCAGGGGACCACGAGCAGTACTTC.

This clonotype occurred a few times. The chain is built from TRBV27 and TRBJ2-1, with 12 positions matching TRBD2. The CDR3 covers 16 residues. The V gene end was trimmed by 2 bases and the J gene end by 9 bases; junction bases not matched to a gene: 8. Germline CDR1 is MNHEY and CDR2 is SMNVEV (reference sequence). CDR3 nucleotides: TGTGCCAGCAGTTTACACGCGGGACTAGCGGGTGGTGAGCAGTTCTTC. Amino acid sequence: CASSLHAGLAGGEQFF.

This clonotype appeared many times. The chain combines TRBV20-1 with TRBJ2-7; weak D call: TRBD2 (7 bases). Germline CDR1 reads DFQATT; CDR2 reads SNEGSKA (reference sequence). The CDR3 runs 16 residues. Trimming took 2 bases from V and 2 from J, leaving 19 bases between them. CDR3 loop: CSARPEGGSLAYEQYF. The DNA of the CDR3 is TGCAGTGCTAGACCGGAGGGGGGGTCTCTGGCCTACGAGCAGTACTTC.

This clonotype was seen many times. The chain couples TRBV10-3 to TRBJ2-7; tentative D call: TRBD2 (7 bases). V lost 8 bases and J 7 bases, leaving 24 bases between the germline ends. The CDR3 loop spans 15 amino acids. CDR1 and CDR2 (germline): ENHRY, SYGVKD. CDR3 region: CAIAQKRGGAGEQYF. The CDR3 nucleotides are TGTGCCATCGCCCAGAAAAGAGGGGGGGCGGGAGAGCAGTACTTC.

The V call is TRBV27, the J call TRBJ2-5; 11 bases are a match to TRBD2. Germline V lookup: CDR1 MNHEY, CDR2 SMNVEV (reference sequence). There are 15 residues in the CDR3. V shed 5 bases, J shed 5 bases, and the junction held 7 bases outside the gene matches. The CDR3 DNA follows: TGTGCCAGCAGTCCCTCTAGCGGGAGGATGGAGACCCAGTACTTC. Translating it yields CASSPSSGRMETQYF.

This clonotype was observed many times. This chain connects TRBV12-3 or TRBV12-4 to TRBJ2-1, with 9 bases identical to TRBD2. The CDR3 runs to 15 residues. V shed 1 base and J 4 bases; nucleotides not matched to a gene: 2. CDR3 nucleotides: TGTGCCAGCAGTTTAGGACTAGCGGATTACAATGAGCAGTTCTTC. It specifies CASSLGLADYNEQFF.

This clonotype was seen at least ten times. The chain recombines TRBV10-3 with TRBJ1-5; tentative D call: TRBD1 (6 bases). The CDR3 extends over 13 amino acids. In germline, CDR1 is ENHRY, CDR2 SYGVKD. With 4 bases removed from V and 5 bases from J, the gap between germline ends came to 9 bases. CDR3 nucleotide sequence: TGTGCCATCAGTGTGGACAGAGATCAGCCCCAGCATTTT. It yields the protein CAISVDRDQPQHF.

This clonotype was recorded at least ten times. This chain joins TRBV29-1 and TRBJ2-7, with D possibly being TRBD1 or TRBD2 (5 bases each). The CDR3 totals 11 residues. V was cut by 7 bases and J by 5 bases, with 12 bases left in between. CDR1 is SQVTM, CDR2 ANQGSEA, per germline. The CDR3 loop is CSGGIGHEQYF. In DNA form, the CDR3 reads TGCAGCGGGGGGATCGGCCACGAGCAGTACTTC.

This clonotype showed up many times. The chain links TRBV19 to TRBJ2-2; no clear D. Germline lookup yields CDR1 LNHDA and CDR2 SQIVND (reference sequence). The CDR3 is 12 amino acids. The V end lost 7 bases, the J end lost 3 bases, and 6 bases lay between the germline ends. The CDR3 nucleotides read TGTGCCAGTACATGGTACACCGGGGAGCTGTTTTTT. Its protein is CASTWYTGELFF.

This clonotype was counted at least ten times. The V and J genes are TRBV20-1 and TRBJ2-3, with 7 bases identical to TRBD2. This CDR3 has 15 amino acids. With 6 bases clipped from V and 2 bases from J, the junction kept 11 bases outside the gene matches. Germline V gene data show CDR1 as DFQATT and CDR2 as SNEGSKA (reference sequence). CDR3 nucleotides: TGCAGTGCCCCACGGGGGGTAGCGACCACAGATACGCAGTATTTT. Its translation: CSAPRGVATTDTQYF.

This clonotype was counted at least ten times. The V call is TRBV6-1, the J call TRBJ2-1; no clear D gene. Trimming took 6 bases from V and 9 from J, leaving 21 bases between them. The germline V gene has CDR1 MNHNS and CDR2 SASEGT. This CDR3 contains 15 residues. CDR3 nucleotides: TGTGCCAGCAGCCGTTCTCAAGCTAAGAGCAGTGAGCAGTTCTTC. This encodes CASSRSQAKSSEQFF.

This clonotype appeared many times. The chain employs TRBV11-2 and TRBJ2-2; D perhaps matches TRBD1 (5 bases). The V gene lost 5 bases and the J gene lost 5 bases, with 18 bases spanning the gap. CDR1 and CDR2 from the germline V gene are SGHAT and FQNNGV. This CDR3 spans 16 amino acids. The CDR3 reads CASSQGAGYSTGELFF. In nucleotides, the CDR3 is TGTGCCAGCAGCCAAGGCGCAGGGTATAGTACCGGGGAGCTGTTTTTT.

This clonotype was seen at least ten times. The chain links TRBV28 to TRBJ2-7; a weak D match, TRBD1 (5 bases). The CDR3 is 14 residues long. Germline CDR1 reads MDHEN; CDR2 reads SYDVKM. Trimming removed 4 bases from V and 9 bases from J, with 19 bases in between. CDR3 nucleotide sequence: TGTGCCAGCAGTTCCGCCGCAGCCCGGACAAGGCAGTACTTC. This codes for CASSSAAARTRQYF. The complete variable domain, with remaining parts taken from reference TRBV28 and TRBJ2-7, reads DVKVTQSSRYLVKRTGEKVFLECVQDMDHENMFWYRQDPGLGLRLIYFSYDVKMKEKGDIPEGYSVSREKKERFSLILESASTNQTSMYLCASSSAAARTRQYFGPGTRLTVT.

This clonotype was seen ten or more times. The chain employs TRBV20-1 and TRBJ2-7, with TRBD1 identical over 7 bases. Losses at the gene ends were 0 bases for V and 6 bases for J; bases not matched to a gene: 11. Germline CDR1 and CDR2: DFQATT and SNEGSKA (reference sequence). CDR3 size: 15 residues. The CDR3 region is CSARDRRQGGREQYF. Written as DNA, the CDR3 is TGCAGTGCTAGAGATCGGAGACAGGGCGGGCGCGAGCAGTACTTC.

This clonotype appeared many times. This chain uses TRBV4-3 with TRBJ2-1, with D unclear. Germline-derived CDR1 and CDR2 are LGHNA and YSLEER. The germline V and J ends were trimmed by 2 bases and 12 bases, with 20 bases remaining between them. The length of the CDR3 is 15 residues. This chain's CDR3 is CASSQMRTQSVGQFF. In DNA form, the CDR3 reads TGCGCCAGCAGCCAAATGAGGACCCAATCAGTGGGGCAGTTCTTC.

As for this clonotype: A read error may be the cause here, since a much bigger clone is one base away. The chain carries TRBV20-1 and TRBJ2-7; weak D call: TRBD1 (6 bases). CDR1 and CDR2 (germline): DFQATT, SNEGSKA (reference sequence). Trimming took off 3 bases at V and 9 bases at J, with 12 bases between the two ends. The CDR3 runs to 11 residues. CDR3 DNA: TGCAGTGCTAGGGACAGCCACAGGCAGTACTTC. Translating gives CSARDSHRQYF.

Remarks on this clonotype: A junction end diverges from the germline sequence, so it may reflect a read error. This chain connects TRBV19 to TRBJ1-1; D uncertain. The CDR3 consists of 13 residues. Germline lookup yields CDR1 LNHDA and CDR2 SQIVND (reference sequence). CDR3 DNA sequence: TGTACCAGTAGTATCGGGCCCAACACTGAAGCTTTCTTT. Amino acid sequence: CTSSIGPNTEAFF.

This clonotype was observed at least ten times. The chain links TRBV19 to TRBJ1-1, with 7 nucleotides matching TRBD1. Germline values: CDR1 LNHDA, CDR2 SQIVND (reference sequence). V shed 6 bases and J 8 bases; nucleotides not matched to a gene: 12. The CDR3 totals 14 residues. CDR3 amino acids: CASSYKPGQREAFF. CDR3 nucleotide sequence: TGTGCCAGTAGCTATAAACCGGGACAGCGAGAAGCTTTCTTT.